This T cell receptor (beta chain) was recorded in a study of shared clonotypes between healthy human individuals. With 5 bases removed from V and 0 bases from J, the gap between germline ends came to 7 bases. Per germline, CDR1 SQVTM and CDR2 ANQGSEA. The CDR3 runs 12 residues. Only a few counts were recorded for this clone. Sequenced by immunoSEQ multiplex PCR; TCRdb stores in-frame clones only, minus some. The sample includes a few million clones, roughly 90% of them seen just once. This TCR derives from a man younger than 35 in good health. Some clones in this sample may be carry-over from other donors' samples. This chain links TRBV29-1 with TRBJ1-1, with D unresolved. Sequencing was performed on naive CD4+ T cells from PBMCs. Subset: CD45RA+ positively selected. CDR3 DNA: TGCAGCGTTTCTGGGCTGAACACTGAAGCTTTCTTT. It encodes CSVSGLNTEAFF.